This entry lists 7 T cell receptor beta chains sequenced from one sample in a study of blood T cell repertoires in COVID-19. The method was immunoSEQ multiplex PCR; TCRdb's version includes in-frame clones alone and lacks a portion of them. The sample has under 200,000 clones, over 75% seen once. Sample: PBMCs or T cells enriched from blood (not recorded which). These receptors were taken from a woman aged 40 to 50 with acute COVID-19.

V usage is TRBV5-4 and J usage is TRBJ2-6; a weak D match, TRBD2 (7 bases). Germline V CDR1 and CDR2: SGHNT, YYREEE (reference sequence). The CDR3 is 18 residues long. Trimming cost V 4 bases and J 2 bases, with 19 bases left between them. The DNA for the CDR3 is TGTGCCAGCAGCCGGAAGGGGGGGGTACTTGCTGGGGCCAACGTCCTGACTTTC. The encoded protein is CASSRKGGVLAGANVLTF.

The V and J genes are TRBV7-9 and TRBJ1-5; tentatively, D is TRBD1 (6 bases). The CDR3 length is 14 residues. Looked up from germline, CDR1 is SEHNR and CDR2 is FQNEAQ (reference sequence). Trimming removed 4 bases from V and 3 bases from J, with 10 bases in between. CDR3 sequence (DNA): TGTGCCAGCAGCTCGGGACACTCCAATCAGCCCCAGCATTTT. Encoded protein: CASSSGHSNQPQHF.

V is TRBV10-1 and J is TRBJ2-7, with 12 bases lining up with TRBD2. The germline gives CDR1 WNHNN, CDR2 SYGVQD (reference sequence). This CDR3 is 15 amino acids long. The trim removed 2 bases at V and 8 bases at J, leaving 7 bases unmatched. The CDR3 DNA is TGCGCCAGCAGTGAGGGACTAGCGGGAAGTGGTAAGCAGTACTTC. It translates to CASSEGLAGSGKQYF.

The V gene is TRBV11-1, the J gene TRBJ1-2; the match to TRBD1 covers 8 bases. This CDR3 has 14 residues. Germline V CDR1 and CDR2: SGHAT, FQDESV (reference sequence). The junction had 10 bases not matched to a gene; V was cut back by 6 bases and J by 7 bases. The CDR3 DNA follows: TGTGCCAGCAGTTACACAGGGGGTGTTCTTGGCTACACCTTC. Residues: CASSYTGGVLGYTF.

This chain connects TRBV21-1 to TRBJ2-5; the table calls TRBD2, which could not be checked here. TRBV21-1 is listed as a pseudogene. The CDR3 totals 19 residues. The CDR3 DNA follows: TGTGCCAGCAGCCTACACCCCTCAGAGCGACTCCTGGCGCAAGAGACCCAGTACTTC. It yields the protein CASSLHPSERLLAQETQYF.

V gene TRBV7-3 combines with J gene TRBJ2-3; TRBD2 might be the D (6 bases). The CDR3 sequence is 15 residues long. V was trimmed by 5 bases and J by 0 bases, leaving 12 bases between them. Germline assignment: CDR1 SGHTA and CDR2 FQGTGA. This chain's CDR3 is CASSPSATSTDTQYF. Written as DNA, the CDR3 is TGTGCCAGCAGCCCTAGCGCGACAAGCACAGATACGCAGTATTTT.

This clone came up a few times. The V gene is TRBV4-1, the J gene TRBJ2-2, with 8 bases identical to TRBD2. Germline CDR1 MGHRA, CDR2 YSYEKL. The CDR3 is 17 amino acids. With V trimmed by 1 base and J by 7 bases, 11 bases remained unmatched. This CDR3 reads CASSQGEVAGLGGELFF. The CDR3 DNA reads TGCGCCAGCAGCCAAGGGGAAGTAGCGGGATTAGGCGGGGAGCTGTTTTTT.